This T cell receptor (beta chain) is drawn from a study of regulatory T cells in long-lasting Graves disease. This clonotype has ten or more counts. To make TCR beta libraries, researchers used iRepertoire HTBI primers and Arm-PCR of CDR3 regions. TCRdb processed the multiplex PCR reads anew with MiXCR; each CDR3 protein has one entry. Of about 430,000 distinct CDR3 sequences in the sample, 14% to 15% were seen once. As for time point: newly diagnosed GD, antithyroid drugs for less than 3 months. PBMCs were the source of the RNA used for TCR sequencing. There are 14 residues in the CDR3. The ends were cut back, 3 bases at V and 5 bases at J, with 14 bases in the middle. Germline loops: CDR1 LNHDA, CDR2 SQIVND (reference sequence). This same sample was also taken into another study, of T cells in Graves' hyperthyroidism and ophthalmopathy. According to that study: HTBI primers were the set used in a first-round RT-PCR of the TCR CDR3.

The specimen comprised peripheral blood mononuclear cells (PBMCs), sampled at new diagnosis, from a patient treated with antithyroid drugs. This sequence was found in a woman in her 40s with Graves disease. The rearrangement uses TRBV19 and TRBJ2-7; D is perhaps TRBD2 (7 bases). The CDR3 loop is CASSIGGLLNEQYF. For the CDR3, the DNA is TGTGCCAGTAGTATCGGGGGGCTCTTGAACGAGCAGTACTTC.